Listed here is a single T cell receptor beta chain. Its antigen is currently not known. No much larger clone exists at a distance of one base, and base qualities are not known. The library was generated by the immunoSEQ multiplex PCR assay. TCRdb mirrors the immuneACCESS table, restricted to in-frame sequences. Some clones are absent from its copies; in checked studies, under half trace to an unresolved V gene, and the reason for the others is unknown. Recorded for this sample are 85,000 to 110,000 clones; approximately 90% of them occurred a single time. Roughly 19% of the sample rests with the top ten. This sample is drawn from a study of control samples from healthy donors and cancer patients (TCRdb year 2020). Sample: PBMCs. This sequence originates from a man between 60 and 70 years old with lung cancer.

CDR3 reads: CASSAGIPYEQYF. The nucleotide sequence is TGCGCCAGCAGTGCCGGGATTCCCTACGAGCAGTACTTC. The V gene is TRBV10-1 and the J gene is TRBJ2-7, and TRBD2 may be the D gene, going by 5 matching bases. The junction shows trimming of 4 bases on V and 2 bases on J, plus 9 bases between the germline ends. The cysteine opens and the phenylalanine closes a CDR3 of 13 amino acids. Only the CDR3 part of the read is kept: 39 bases, read in frame from the first base. In the germline V gene (reference sequence), CDR1 corresponds to WNHNN and CDR2 to SYGVQD.